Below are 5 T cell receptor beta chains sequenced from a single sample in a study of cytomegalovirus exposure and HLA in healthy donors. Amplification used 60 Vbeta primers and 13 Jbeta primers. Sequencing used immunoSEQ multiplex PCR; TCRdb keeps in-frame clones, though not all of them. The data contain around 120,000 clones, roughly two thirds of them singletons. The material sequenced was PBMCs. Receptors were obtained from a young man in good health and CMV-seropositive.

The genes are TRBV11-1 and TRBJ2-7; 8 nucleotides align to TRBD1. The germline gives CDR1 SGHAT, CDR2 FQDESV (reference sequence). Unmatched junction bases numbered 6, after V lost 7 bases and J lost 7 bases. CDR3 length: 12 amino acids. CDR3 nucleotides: TGTGCCAGCACCGGACAGGGCCCGGAGCAGTACTTC. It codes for CASTGQGPEQYF.

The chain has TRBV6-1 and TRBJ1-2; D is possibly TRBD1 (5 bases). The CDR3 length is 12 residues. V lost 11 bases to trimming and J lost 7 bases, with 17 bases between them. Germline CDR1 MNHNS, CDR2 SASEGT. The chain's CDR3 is CAAPTGVGGYTF. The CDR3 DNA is TGTGCCGCTCCAACGGGGGTCGGTGGCTACACCTTC.

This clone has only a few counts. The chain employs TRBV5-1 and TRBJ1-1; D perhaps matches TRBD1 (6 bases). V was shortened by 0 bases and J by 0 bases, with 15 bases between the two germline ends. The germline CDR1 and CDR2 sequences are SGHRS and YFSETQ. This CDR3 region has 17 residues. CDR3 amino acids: CASSLGSLTGMNTEAFF. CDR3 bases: TGCGCCAGCAGCTTGGGAAGTCTAACAGGGATGAACACTGAAGCTTTCTTT.

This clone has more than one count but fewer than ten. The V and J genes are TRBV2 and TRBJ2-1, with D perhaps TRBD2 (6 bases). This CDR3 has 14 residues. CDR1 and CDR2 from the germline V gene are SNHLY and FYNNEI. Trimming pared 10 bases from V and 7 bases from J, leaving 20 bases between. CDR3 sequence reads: CATTGVAFSNEQFF. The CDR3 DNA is TGTGCCACGACGGGAGTAGCGTTTTCGAATGAGCAGTTCTTC. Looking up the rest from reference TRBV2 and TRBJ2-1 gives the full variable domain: EPEVTQTPSHQVTQMGQEVILRCVPISNHLYFYWYRQILGQKVEFLVSFYNNEISEKSEIFDDQFSVERPDGSNFTLKIRSTKLEDSAMYFCATTGVAFSNEQFFGPGTRLTVL.

The CDR3 DNA reads as TGCGCCAGCAGCTTGGCCCCGGGACTAGCGGGAGATACGCAGTATTTT. It encodes CASSLAPGLAGDTQYF. V is TRBV5-1 and J is TRBJ2-3; 12 nucleotides agree with TRBD2. Unmatched junction bases numbered 4, after V lost 0 bases and J lost 5 bases. Germline V gene lookup returns CDR1 SGHRS and CDR2 YFSETQ. The CDR3 covers 16 residues.